This T cell receptor beta chain derives from a study of cytomegalovirus exposure and HLA in healthy donors. As for the study in general: Clustering assigned 81% of the roughly 380 genotyped donors to the Caucasian-associated ancestry cluster.

The V and J ends lost 3 bases and 7 bases respectively, with 9 bases between them. This CDR3 has 12 amino acids. CDR1 is LNHDA, CDR2 SQIVND, per germline (reference sequence). Study outcomes and limitations: The study flagged some 170 TCR beta chains as cytomegalovirus-associated. A later analysis revealed that TCR association rates differed between HLA loci, peaking at DRB1 and bottoming out at HLA-C.

As to this clone: Its target is not known.

13 Jbeta primers and 60 Vbeta primers were used for the PCR. Profiling relied on immunoSEQ multiplex PCR, and the TCRdb table lists in-frame clones only, not all of them. This table has about 54,000 clones, roughly 74% appearing once. This TCR was recovered from a female donor in good health and CMV-seronegative. The sample consisted of PBMCs. The rearrangement uses TRBV19 and TRBJ1-1, with a possible D match to TRBD1 (5 bases). CDR3 protein: CASSIKGFEAFF. The CDR3, as DNA: TGTGCCAGTAGTATCAAGGGGTTTGAAGCTTTCTTT.